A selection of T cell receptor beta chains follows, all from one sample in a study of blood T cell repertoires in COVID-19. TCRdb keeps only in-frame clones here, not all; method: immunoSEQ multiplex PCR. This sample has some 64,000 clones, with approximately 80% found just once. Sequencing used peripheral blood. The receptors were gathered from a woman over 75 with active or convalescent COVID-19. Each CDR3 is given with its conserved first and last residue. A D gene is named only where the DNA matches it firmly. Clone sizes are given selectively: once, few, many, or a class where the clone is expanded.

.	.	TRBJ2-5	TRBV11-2	CASSSTTGTQQYF	TGTGCCAGCAGTTCCACGACCGGGACTCAACAGTACTTC
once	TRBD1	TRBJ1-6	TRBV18	CASSPRTGSSYNSPLHF	TGTGCCAGCTCACCACGGACAGGGAGCTCCTATAATTCACCCCTCCACTTT
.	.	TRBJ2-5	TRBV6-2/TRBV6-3	CASSYSGGFRETQYF	TGTGCCAGCAGTTACTCGGGGGGATTCAGAGAGACCCAGTACTTC
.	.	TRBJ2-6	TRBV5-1	CASSLEGGTNVLTF	TGCGCCAGCAGCTTGGAAGGGGGTACCAACGTCCTGACTTTC
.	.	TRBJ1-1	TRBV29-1	CSVEKLGNTEAFF	TGCAGCGTTGAAAAACTCGGGAACACTGAAGCTTTCTTT
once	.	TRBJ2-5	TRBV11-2	CASSLERLRQETQYF	TGTGCCAGCAGCTTAGAGCGACTACGCCAAGAGACCCAGTACTTC
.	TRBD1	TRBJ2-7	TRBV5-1	CASSRGWDREREQYF	TGCGCCAGCAGCCGGGGGTGGGACAGGGAGCGGGAGCAGTACTTC
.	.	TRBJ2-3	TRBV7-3	CASSLRLDGIDTQYF	TGTGCCAGCAGCTTAAGACTCGACGGCATAGATACGCAGTATTTT
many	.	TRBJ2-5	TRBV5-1	CASSFTGYERTQYF	TGCGCCAGCAGCTTCACGGGGTACGAGAGAACCCAGTACTTC
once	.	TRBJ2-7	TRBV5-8	CASSLDSF	TGTGCCAGCAGCCTGGACAGTTTC
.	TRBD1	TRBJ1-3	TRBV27	CASRGGQGLDTIYF	TGTGCCAGCAGAGGGGGACAGGGGTTAGACACCATATATTTT
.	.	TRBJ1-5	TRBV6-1	CASSDTGNQPQHF	TGTGCCAGCAGTGATACAGGGAATCAGCCCCAGCATTTT
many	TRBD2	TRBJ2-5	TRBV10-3	CAIRASGGDQETQYF	TGTGCCATCAGGGCTAGCGGGGGGGACCAAGAGACCCAGTACTTC
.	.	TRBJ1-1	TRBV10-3	CAISERGNTEAFF	TGTGCCATCAGTGAACGGGGAAACACTGAAGCTTTCTTT
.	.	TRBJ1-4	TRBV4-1	CASSQFGRTGWDEKLFF	TGCGCCAGCAGCCAATTTGGCCGTACAGGATGGGATGAAAAACTGTTTTTT
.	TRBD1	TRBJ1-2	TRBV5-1	CASSPGTEWDGYTF	TGCGCCAGCAGCCCGGGGACAGAATGGGACGGCTACACCTTC
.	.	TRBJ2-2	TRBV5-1	CASGDGPNTGELFF	TGCGCCAGCGGAGACGGCCCCAACACCGGGGAGCTGTTTTTT
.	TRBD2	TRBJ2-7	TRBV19	CASSTILADDTEQYF	TGTGCCAGTAGTACCATACTAGCGGATGATACCGAGCAGTACTTC
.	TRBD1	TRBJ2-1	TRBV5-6	CASSFRTGRNEQFF	TGTGCCAGCAGCTTCCGGACAGGGAGGAATGAGCAGTTCTTC
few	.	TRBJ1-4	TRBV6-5	CASSYSYGTNEKLFF	TGTGCCAGCAGTTATTCCTACGGAACTAATGAAAAACTGTTTTTT
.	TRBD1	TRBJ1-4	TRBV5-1	CASSSGQLNEKLFF	TGCGCCAGCAGCTCGGGACAGCTTAATGAAAAACTGTTTTTT
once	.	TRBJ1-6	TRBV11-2	CASSLTGSNSPLHF	TGTGCCAGCAGCTTAACAGGTTCCAATTCACCCCTCCACTTT
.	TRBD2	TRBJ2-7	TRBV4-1	CASSQFSPSGGASFFYEQYF	TGCGCCAGCAGCCAATTTTCCCCTAGCGGGGGGGCCAGTTTCTTCTACGAGCAGTACTTC
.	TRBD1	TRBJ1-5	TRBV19	CASSIYPGQGFNQPQHF	TGTGCCAGTAGTATCTATCCGGGACAGGGGTTCAATCAGCCCCAGCATTTT
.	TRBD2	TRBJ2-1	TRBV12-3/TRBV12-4	CASSLWGGREQFF	TGTGCCAGCAGTTTGTGGGGGGGACGGGAGCAGTTCTTC
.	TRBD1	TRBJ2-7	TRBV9	CASSAGTGGREQYF	TGTGCCAGCAGCGCCGGGACAGGGGGTCGGGAGCAGTACTTC
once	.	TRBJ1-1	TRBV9	CASSVIHQITGELDTEAFF	TGTGCCAGCAGCGTAATCCACCAAATCACCGGGGAGTTGGACACTGAAGCTTTCTTT
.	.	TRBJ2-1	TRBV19	CASSSGVANEQFF	TGTGCCAGTAGTTCAGGGGTGGCCAATGAGCAGTTCTTC
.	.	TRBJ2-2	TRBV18	CASSRAGANTGELFF	TGTGCCAGCTCCCGGGCAGGGGCGAACACCGGGGAGCTGTTTTTT
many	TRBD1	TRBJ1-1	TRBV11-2	CASSLDRDTEAFF	TGTGCCAGCAGCCTTGACAGGGACACTGAAGCTTTCTTT
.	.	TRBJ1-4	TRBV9	CASSVTGMADEKLFF	TGTGCCAGCAGCGTTACAGGGATGGCGGATGAAAAACTGTTTTTT
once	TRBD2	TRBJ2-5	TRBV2	CASKDRGGGETQYF	TGTGCCAGCAAGGATCGGGGGGGCGGCGAGACCCAGTACTTC
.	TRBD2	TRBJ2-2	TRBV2	CASSLASGGGPTGELFF	TGTGCCAGCTCCCTGGCTAGCGGGGGGGGACCCACCGGGGAGCTGTTTTTT
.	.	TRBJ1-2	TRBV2	CASSSTRGTNYGYTF	TGTGCCAGCAGTTCCACCCGGGGGACTAACTATGGCTACACCTTC
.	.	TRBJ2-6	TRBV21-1	CASSKSRSEQRSGANVLTF	TGTGCCAGCAGCAAATCGAGGTCAGAACAAAGGTCTGGGGCCAACGTCCTGACTTTC
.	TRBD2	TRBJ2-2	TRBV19	CASSTAGGRTGELFF	TGTGCCAGTAGTACCGCGGGGGGGCGGACCGGGGAGCTGTTTTTT
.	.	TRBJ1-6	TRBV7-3	CASSLRAGPHSPLHF	TGTGCCAGCAGCTTAAGGGCAGGGCCACATTCACCCCTCCACTTT
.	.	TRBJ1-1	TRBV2	CASSDRAAGTEAFF	TGTGCCAGCAGTGATCGGGCCGCGGGCACTGAAGCTTTCTTT
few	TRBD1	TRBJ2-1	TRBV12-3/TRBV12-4	CASSMGQNNEQFF	TGTGCCAGCAGTATGGGACAGAACAATGAGCAGTTCTTC
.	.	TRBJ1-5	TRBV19	CAVSKRGTHQPQHF	TGTGCCGTTTCTAAAAGGGGAACCCATCAGCCCCAGCATTTT
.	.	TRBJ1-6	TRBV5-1	CASSAGTNNSPLHF	TGCGCCAGCAGCGCCGGGACAAATAATTCACCCCTCCACTTT
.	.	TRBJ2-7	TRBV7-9	CASSLAGVRSLEQYF	TGTGCCAGCAGCTTAGCAGGGGTTCGGTCCCTCGAGCAGTACTTC
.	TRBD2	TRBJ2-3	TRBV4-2	CASSARPSGGAEDTQYF	TGTGCCAGCAGCGCCAGGCCCAGCGGGGGGGCAGAAGATACGCAGTATTTT
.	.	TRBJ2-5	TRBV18	CASSPRTDQETQYF	TGTGCCAGCTCACCACGCACGGACCAAGAGACCCAGTACTTC
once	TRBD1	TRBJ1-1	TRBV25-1	CASSHFGTGNTEAFF	TGTGCCAGCAGCCATTTCGGGACAGGGAACACTGAAGCTTTCTTT
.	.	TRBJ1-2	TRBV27	CASSPTGYGYTF	TGTGCCAGCAGTCCCACGGGCTATGGCTACACCTTC
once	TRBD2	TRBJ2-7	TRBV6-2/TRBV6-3	CASSYAPGLGQYF	TGTGCCAGCAGTTACGCGCCGGGACTAGGGCAGTACTTC
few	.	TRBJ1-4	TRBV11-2	CASSLARQNEKLFF	TGTGCCAGCAGCTTAGCCAGGCAAAATGAAAAACTGTTTTTT
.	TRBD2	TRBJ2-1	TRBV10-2	CASSDPGLAANEQFF	TGCGCCAGCAGCGATCCGGGACTAGCAGCCAATGAGCAGTTCTTC
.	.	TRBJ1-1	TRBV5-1	CASSLSRNTEAFF	TGCGCCAGCAGCTTGTCGCGGAACACTGAAGCTTTCTTT
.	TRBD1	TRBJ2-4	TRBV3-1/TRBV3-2	CASSSQRQGPQYF	TGTGCCAGCAGCTCACAACGACAGGGCCCCCAGTACTTC
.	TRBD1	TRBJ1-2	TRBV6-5	CAGSPDGDSYGYTF	TGTGCCGGCAGCCCCGACGGGGACAGCTATGGCTACACCTTC